Included here is one T cell receptor beta chain sequence, with context. The data were taken from a study of Graves' ophthalmopathy and Graves' hyperthyroidism. The V end was cut by 4 bases, the J end by 7 bases, with 21 bases between. From germline, CDR1 is SGDLS and CDR2 YYNGEE. CDR3 length: 15 residues. The authors amplified TCR beta CDR3 regions from RNA transcripts. HTBI primers were employed in first-round RT-PCR, then a second-round multiplex PCR followed. A single record per CDR3 protein comes from TCRdb applying MiXCR to the multiplex PCR reads. The table has around 670,000 distinct CDR3 sequences, roughly 41% seen once.

Specimen: peripheral blood. The V and J genes are TRBV9 and TRBJ2-7, with D unclear. The clonotype comes from an adult man with Graves' ophthalmopathy. CDR3 loop: CASSQSVNFMGEQYF. The CDR3 DNA sequence: TGTGCCAGCAGCCAAAGTGTGAACTTCATGGGAGAGCAGTACTTC.